This T cell receptor (beta chain) originates from a study of OX40 agonist ivuxolimab in advanced cancers. Study-wide context: Partial responses occurred in three patients (one hepatocellular carcinoma, two cutaneous melanoma).

Profiling relied on immunoSEQ multiplex PCR, and the TCRdb table lists in-frame clones only, not all of them. The sample includes 6,000 to 9,500 clones, around 67% seen only once; the top ten take nearly 60%. This clone was picked up a small number of times. The germline CDR1 and CDR2 sequences are WSHSY and SAAADI. The CDR3 extends over 12 amino acids. Trimming shortened V by 4 bases and J by 10 bases, and 11 bases separated the two germline ends. The TCR sequence derives from an adult with an advanced solid tumor such as melanoma, head and neck, liver or kidney cancer. Sequenced here: CD4+ or CD8+ T cells sorted from blood, sampled in a trial of the OX40 agonist ivuxolimab. This rearrangement joins TRBV10-2 to TRBJ2-1, with unresolved D. CDR3 protein: CASSAGLSEQFF. CDR3 bases: TGCGCCAGCAGTGCCGGTTTGAGCGAGCAGTTCTTC.